The source of this T cell receptor (beta chain) is a study of shared clonotypes between healthy human individuals. The V end was cut by 4 bases, the J end by 4 bases, with 11 bases between. Germline lookup yields CDR1 SGHRS and CDR2 YFSETQ. The CDR3 extends over 13 amino acids. The protocol was immunoSEQ multiplex PCR, while the TCRdb copy is restricted to in-frame clones and leaves out a portion. The sample has 1.4 million or so clones, less than 99% seen once. The sequencing input was naive CD4+ T cells sorted from blood. Noted subset: CD45RA+ positively selected. This TCR derives from a man aged 25-45 years in good health. The chain is built from TRBV5-1 and TRBJ2-5, with D perhaps matching TRBD1 (7 bases). CDR3 residues: CASSHRGGETQYF. CDR3 DNA sequence: TGCGCCAGCAGCCACAGGGGAGGAGAGACCCAGTACTTC.